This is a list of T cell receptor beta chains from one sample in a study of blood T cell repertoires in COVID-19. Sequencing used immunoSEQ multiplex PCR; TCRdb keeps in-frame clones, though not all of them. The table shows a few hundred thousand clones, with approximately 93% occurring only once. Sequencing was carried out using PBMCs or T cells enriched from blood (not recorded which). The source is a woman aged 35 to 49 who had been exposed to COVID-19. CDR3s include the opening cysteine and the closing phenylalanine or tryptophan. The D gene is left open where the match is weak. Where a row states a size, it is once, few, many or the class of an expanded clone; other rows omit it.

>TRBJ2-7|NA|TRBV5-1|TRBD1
TGCGCCAGCAGCTTAGACAGGGCTCGGGGGCAGTACTTC
CASSLDRARGQYF
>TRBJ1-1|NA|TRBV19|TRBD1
TGTGCCAGTAGTAATCAGGGGGCCGGCACTGAAGCTTTCTTT
CASSNQGAGTEAFF
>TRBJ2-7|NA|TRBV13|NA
TGTGCCAGCAGACGTCAGGGAGGACCCTCCTACGAGCAGTACTTC
CASRRQGGPSYEQYF
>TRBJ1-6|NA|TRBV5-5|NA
TGTGCCAGCACCCCTCGGGGGGCAGCGGGCTCACCCCTCCACTTT
CASTPRGAAGSPLHF
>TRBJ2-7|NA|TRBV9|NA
TGTGCCAGCAGCGTAGGCGGGGCAGGGTCGGGCGAGCAGTACTTC
CASSVGGAGSGEQYF
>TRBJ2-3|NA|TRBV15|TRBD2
TGTGCCACCAGCAGAGATCGTCCTAAACTAGCGGGGCTACTCGATACGCAGTATTTT
CATSRDRPKLAGLLDTQYF
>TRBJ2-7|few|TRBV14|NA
TGTGCCAGCAGCCCCGGGAATTACGAGCAGTACTTC
CASSPGNYEQYF
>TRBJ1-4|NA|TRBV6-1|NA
TGTGCCAGCAGTGAAGGAGGTTCGGCTAATGAAAAACTGTTTTTT
CASSEGGSANEKLFF
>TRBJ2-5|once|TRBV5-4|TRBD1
TGTGCCAGCAGCACAAAGACAGGGCCGGAGACCCAGTACTTC
CASSTKTGPETQYF
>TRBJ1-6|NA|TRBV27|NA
TGTGCCAGCAGTTTATCGGCAGTCAATTCACCCCTCCACTTT
CASSLSAVNSPLHF
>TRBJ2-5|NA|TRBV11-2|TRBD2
TGTGCCAGCAGCTTACGCCCTCTGGGGGGGGAAGAGACCCAGTACTTC
CASSLRPLGGEETQYF
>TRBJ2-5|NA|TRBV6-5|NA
TGTGCCAGCACCCCGCAGGAGGGTTGGGTAGAGACCCAGTACTTC
CASTPQEGWVETQYF
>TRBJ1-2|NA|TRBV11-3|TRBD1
TGTGCCAGCAGTCCCACAGGGGGCAATGACTATGGCTACACCTTC
CASSPTGGNDYGYTF
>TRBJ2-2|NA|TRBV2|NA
TGTGCCAGCAGTGTACAGGGTACGAACACCGGGGAGCTGTTTTTT
CASSVQGTNTGELFF
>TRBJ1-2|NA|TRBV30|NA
TGTGCCTGGAGTTCGGGGGTAGGCTATGGCTACACCTTC
CAWSSGVGYGYTF
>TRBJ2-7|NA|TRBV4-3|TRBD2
TGCGCCAGCAGCTCTACTAGCGGCTACGAGCAGTACTTC
CASSSTSGYEQYF
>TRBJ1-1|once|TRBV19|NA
TGTGCCGCTGGCCCAGGGAGGGGTAACACTGAAGCTTTCTTT
CAAGPGRGNTEAFF
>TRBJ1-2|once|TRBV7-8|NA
TGTGCCAGCAGCTTAGGACAGTCGAACTATGGCTACACCTTC
CASSLGQSNYGYTF
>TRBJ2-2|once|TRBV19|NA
TGTGCCAGCGTCAGGGTTGAGACCGGGGAGCTGTTTTTT
CASVRVETGELFF
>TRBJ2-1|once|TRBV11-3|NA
TGTGCCAGCAGCTTAGATCTCGCGGGAACCTACAATGAGCAGTTCTTC
CASSLDLAGTYNEQFF
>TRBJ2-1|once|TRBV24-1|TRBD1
TGTGCCACCAGTTATACCGGGACAGGGCTCAATGAGCAGTTCTTC
CATSYTGTGLNEQFF
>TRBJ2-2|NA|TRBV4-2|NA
TGTGCCAGCAGTCCGGACTACTTAGTCCCCGGGGAGCTGTTTTTT
CASSPDYLVPGELFF
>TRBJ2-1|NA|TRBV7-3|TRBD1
TGTGCCAGCAGCCCGACAGGGTCAAGAGGACTTTACAATGAGCAGTTCTTC
CASSPTGSRGLYNEQFF
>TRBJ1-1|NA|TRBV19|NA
TGTGCCAGCACAGGGTTTGAGGACACTGAAGCTTTCTTT
CASTGFEDTEAFF
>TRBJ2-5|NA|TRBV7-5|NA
TGTGTCAGAAGCTTTAGCGGGGAACAAGAGACCCAGTACTTC
CVRSFSGEQETQYF
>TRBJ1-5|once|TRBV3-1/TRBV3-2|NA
TGTGCCAGCAGCCAAGGTGCAGGGTCAAGGCAGCCCCAGCATTTT
CASSQGAGSRQPQHF
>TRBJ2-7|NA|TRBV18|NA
TGTGCCAGCTCACCAGCACAGGGCCGCGAGCAGTACTTC
CASSPAQGREQYF
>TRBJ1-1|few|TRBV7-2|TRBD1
TGTGCCAGCAGCTCGACGGGACAGGTCTCCGCTTTCTTT
CASSSTGQVSAFF
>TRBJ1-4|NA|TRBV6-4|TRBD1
TGTGCCAGCAGCCCCAATACCGGGACAGGGGAAGAAAAACTGTTTTTT
CASSPNTGTGEEKLFF
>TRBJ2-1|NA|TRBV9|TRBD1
TGTGCCAGCAGCGAGGGGGCCAGCTCGACCCGGGCCTACAATGAGCAGTTCTTC
CASSEGASSTRAYNEQFF
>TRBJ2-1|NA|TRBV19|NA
TGTGCCAGTAGTATCATTCGGGGTGCCTACAATGAGCAGTTCTTC
CASSIIRGAYNEQFF
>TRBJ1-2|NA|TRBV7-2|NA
TGTGCCAGCAGCTTAGACCTGCCGGGAGGGAGCTACACCTTC
CASSLDLPGGSYTF
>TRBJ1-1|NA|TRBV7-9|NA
TGTGCCACAGGGGCGAAGGCGAACACTGAAGCTTTCTTT
CATGAKANTEAFF
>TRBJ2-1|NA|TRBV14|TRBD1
TGTGCCAGCAGCCAAGATCTGGCACAGGGGCCGTTCTTC
CASSQDLAQGPFF
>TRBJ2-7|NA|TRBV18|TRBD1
TGTGCCAGCTCACCCGGACAGGGGGCCTCCTACGAGCAGTACTTC
CASSPGQGASYEQYF
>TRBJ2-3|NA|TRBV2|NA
TGTGCCAACTCCGCACAGGGTACAGATACGCAGTATTTT
CANSAQGTDTQYF
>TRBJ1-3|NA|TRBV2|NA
TGTGCCAGCAGCCCAGGACCACCGACAGGCTCTGGAAACACCATATATTTT
CASSPGPPTGSGNTIYF
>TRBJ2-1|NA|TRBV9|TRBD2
TGTGCCAGCAGCCCTACTAGCGGGAGGGGGGATGAGCAGTTCTTC
CASSPTSGRGDEQFF
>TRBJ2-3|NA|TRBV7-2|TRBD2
TGTGCCAGCAGCCGGGAGGGCCTCACAGATACGCAGTATTTT
CASSREGLTDTQYF
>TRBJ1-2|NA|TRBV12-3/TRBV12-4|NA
TGTGCCAGCATGGCGGAGTATGGCTACACCTTC
CASMAEYGYTF
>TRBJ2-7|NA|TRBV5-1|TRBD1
TGCGCCAGCAGCCCAACCAGTCCGGGACAGGGGGCCCTGTACTTC
CASSPTSPGQGALYF
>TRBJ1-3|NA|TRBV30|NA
TGTGCCTGGACCCCCTTAACGGCGGCCGAGAGCACCATATATTTT
CAWTPLTAAESTIYF
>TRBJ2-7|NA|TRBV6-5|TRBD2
TGTGCCAGCAGTTCCTCGGGAGGGTTTCCGGGGCAGTACTTC
CASSSSGGFPGQYF
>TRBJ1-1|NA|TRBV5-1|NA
TGCGCCAGCAGCCCGGCTGCAAGGGGTACTGAAGCTTTCTTT
CASSPAARGTEAFF
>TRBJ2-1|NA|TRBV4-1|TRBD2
TGCGCCAGCAGACAACTAGCGGGAAAAATAAGCAATGAGCAGTTCTTC
CASRQLAGKISNEQFF
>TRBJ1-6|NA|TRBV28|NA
TGTGCCAGCAGTCCCTCCGGGCCAGGCGGGAATTCACCCCTCCACTTT
CASSPSGPGGNSPLHF
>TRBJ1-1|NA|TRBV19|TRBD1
TGTGCCAGCTTCCGCGGGACAGAGAACACTGAAGCTTTCTTT
CASFRGTENTEAFF
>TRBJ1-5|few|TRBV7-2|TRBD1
TGTGCCAGCAGCCGGGACAGGGGGTCACGACAGCCCCAGCATTTT
CASSRDRGSRQPQHF
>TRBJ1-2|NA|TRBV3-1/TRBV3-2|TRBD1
TGTGCCAGCAGCCAAGGACTCAGGGGGCAAGGCTACACCTTC
CASSQGLRGQGYTF
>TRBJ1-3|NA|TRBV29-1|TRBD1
TGCAGCGTCGACTTACCTGGGACAGCTGGAAACACCATATATTTT
CSVDLPGTAGNTIYF
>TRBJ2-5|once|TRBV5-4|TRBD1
TGTGCCAGCAGCTTTCCGGGACAGGGTCGAGAGACCCAGTACTTC
CASSFPGQGRETQYF
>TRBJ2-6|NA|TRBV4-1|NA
TGCGCCAGCAGCCAAGATTGGGGACAAGGGGCCAACGTCCTGACTTTC
CASSQDWGQGANVLTF
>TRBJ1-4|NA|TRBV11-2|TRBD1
TGTGCCAGCAGCTTAGTGACAGGGGGAGGCGGAAGTGAAAAACTGTTTTTT
CASSLVTGGGGSEKLFF
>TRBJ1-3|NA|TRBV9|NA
TGTGCCAGCAGCGTAGATATTGGAAACACCATATATTTT
CASSVDIGNTIYF
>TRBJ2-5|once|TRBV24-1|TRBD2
TGTGCCACCACTCCTCGGCGGGGGGAGACCCAGTACTTC
CATTPRRGETQYF
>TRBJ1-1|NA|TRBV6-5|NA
TGTGCCAGCAGTTACTCCTTGGGCCCGAACACTGAAGCTTTCTTT
CASSYSLGPNTEAFF
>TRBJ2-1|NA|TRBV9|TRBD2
TGTGCCAGCAGCCCTCGCGCGGGAGCAAGAGAGCAGTTCTTC
CASSPRAGAREQFF
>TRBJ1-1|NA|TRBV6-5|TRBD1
TGTGCCAGCAGTACCCAAACAGGGGTCGGCACTGAAGCTTTCTTT
CASSTQTGVGTEAFF
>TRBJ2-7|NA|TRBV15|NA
TGTGCCACCAGCAGAGATGGATCGGCAGGGAGGCGGGAGCAGTACTTC
CATSRDGSAGRREQYF
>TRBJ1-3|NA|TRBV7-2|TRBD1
TGTGCCAGCAGCTTAGCATATCGGACAGGGGGAAACACCATATATTTT
CASSLAYRTGGNTIYF